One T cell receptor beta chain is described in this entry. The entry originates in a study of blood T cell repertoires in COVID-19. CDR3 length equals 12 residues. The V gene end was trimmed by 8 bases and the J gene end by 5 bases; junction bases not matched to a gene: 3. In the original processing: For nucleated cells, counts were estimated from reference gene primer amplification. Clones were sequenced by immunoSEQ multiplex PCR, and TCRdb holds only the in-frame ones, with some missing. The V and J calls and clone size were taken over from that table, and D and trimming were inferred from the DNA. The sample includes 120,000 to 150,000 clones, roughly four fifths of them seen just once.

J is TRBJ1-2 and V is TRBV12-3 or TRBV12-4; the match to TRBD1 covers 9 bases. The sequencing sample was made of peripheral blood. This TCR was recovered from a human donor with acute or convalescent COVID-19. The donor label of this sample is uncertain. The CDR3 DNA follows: TGTGCCAGCGGGACAGGGAGGTATGGCTACACCTTC. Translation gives CASGTGRYGYTF.